These 26 T cell receptor beta chains came from one sample sequenced in a study of CD8 T cells in ankylosing spondylitis (dated by TCRdb to 2016 to 2017). The research as a whole found: A TCR beta motif of eight highly homologous amino acid variants appeared characteristic of blood from ankylosing spondylitis patients.

Library generation was performed with 5' RACE. Sequencing was carried out with an Illumina HiSeq 2500. TCRdb itself trimmed the public reads at Q25 with fastp, ran MiXCR and retained productive beta chains. When rows share a CDR3 protein, they turn into one entry using the most common DNA and genes. Present in this sample are about 800,000 distinct CDR3 sequences, about an eighth of which were seen just once. 0.45% to 0.6% of the sample goes to the ten largest clones. No antigens are known for them. The sequencing sample was made of blood, either unsorted or a sorted T cell fraction (not recorded which). These receptors all come from a male donor with ankylosing spondylitis.

This clonotype appeared a few times. The chain employs TRBV6-5 and TRBJ2-5; D possibly corresponds to TRBD1 (6 bases). This CDR3 contains 16 residues. CDR1 MNHEY and CDR2 SVGAGI come from the germline V gene. V was trimmed by 2 bases and J by 5 bases, leaving 18 bases between them. The CDR3 coding sequence is TGTGCCAGCAGTTACCTGCCCGGGACACTTCAGGAGACCCAGTACTTC. Encoded protein: CASSYLPGTLQETQYF.

This clonotype was seen at least ten times. The gene calls are TRBV20-1 and TRBJ1-5; TRBD1 agrees at 7 bases. This CDR3 is 15 amino acids long. The germline V gene has CDR1 DFQATT and CDR2 SNEGSKA (reference sequence). After removal of 1 base from V and 7 bases from J, the junction contained 10 bases not matched to a gene. CDR3 loop: CSARGSQGQGQPQHF. The CDR3 bases are TGCAGTGCTAGAGGTTCACAGGGGCAAGGGCAGCCCCAGCATTTT.

CDR3 bases: TGCAGTGCGGGAGGGCAGGGTGACTACTTAGACTATGGCTACACCTTC. Amino acids: CSAGGQGDYLDYGYTF. This sequence joins TRBV20-1 and TRBJ1-2; tentatively, D is TRBD1 (5 bases). CDR1 is DFQATT, CDR2 SNEGSKA, per germline (reference sequence). The length of the CDR3 is 16 residues. V was clipped by 6 bases and J by 3 bases, with 23 bases between them.

The DNA of the CDR3 is TGTGCCATCAGGACAGGGGCGATCCCCTATGGCTACACCTTC. Translating gives CAIRTGAIPYGYTF. This chain links TRBV10-3 with TRBJ1-2, with TRBD1 identical over 8 bases. The length of the CDR3 is 14 residues. Germline CDR1 ENHRY, CDR2 SYGVKD. J lost 4 bases, V lost 6 bases, and 7 bases had no gene match.

This clonotype was seen a few times. The chain carries TRBV7-2 and TRBJ1-2; D remains ambiguous. Looked up from germline, CDR1 is SGHTA and CDR2 is FQGNSA. The CDR3 runs to 13 residues. Trimming shortened V by 4 bases and J by 4 bases, and 10 bases separated the two germline ends. CDR3 loop: CASSSSGSYGYTF. CDR3 DNA sequence: TGTGCCAGCAGCTCCTCCGGGAGCTATGGCTACACCTTC.

This clonotype has more than one count but fewer than ten. The gene calls are TRBV24-1 and TRBJ2-7; D is ambiguous. Per the germline V gene, CDR1 is KGHDR and CDR2 is SFDVKD. The CDR3 covers 14 residues. Trimming removed 1 base from V and 7 bases from J, with 13 bases in between. CDR3 sequence reads: CATSDFTGLGEQYF. In DNA, the CDR3 is TGTGCCACCAGTGATTTTACCGGCCTCGGGGAGCAGTACTTC.

J is TRBJ1-1 and V is TRBV9, with a tentative D call TRBD1 (5 bases). V lost 3 bases and J lost 4, with 13 bases in between. Germline assignment: CDR1 SGDLS and CDR2 YYNGEE. This CDR3 is built from 14 residues. In nucleotides, the CDR3 is TGTGCCAGCAGCGCCAGGGTCGGATTCACTGAAGCTTTCTTT. Its protein is CASSARVGFTEAFF.

The chain has TRBV28 and TRBJ2-3; 7 bases line up with TRBD1. J was trimmed by 2 bases and V by 8 bases; bases with no gene match: 10. This CDR3 has 15 amino acids. Per germline, CDR1 MDHEN and CDR2 SYDVKM. The CDR3 nucleotides read TGTGCCAGCGGGAAGGGGGCGCAAACCACAGATACGCAGTATTTT. The encoded protein is CASGKGAQTTDTQYF.

This clonotype was seen many times. The V and J genes are TRBV7-2 and TRBJ2-3; D possibly matches TRBD1 or TRBD2 (5 bases each). CDR3 length: 14 residues. Between the trimmed V and J ends, which lost 4 bases and 8 bases, there was a span of 16 bases. Germline-derived CDR1 and CDR2 are SGHTA and FQGNSA. The CDR3 here is CASSSWDRRGTQYF. CDR3 DNA: TGTGCCAGCAGCTCATGGGACCGCCGGGGTACGCAGTATTTT.

The chain is built from TRBV7-9 and TRBJ1-3, with a tentative D call TRBD1 (6 bases). Germline lookup yields CDR1 SEHNR and CDR2 FQNEAQ (reference sequence). CDR3 length: 17 residues. The V gene lost 7 bases and the J gene lost 3 bases, with 22 bases spanning the gap. The CDR3 DNA reads as TGTGCCAGCACCCCCTGGGGGGGCAGCGTAGGTGGAAACACCATATATTTT. It is translated as CASTPWGGSVGGNTIYF. The whole variable domain, remainder taken from reference TRBV7-9 and TRBJ1-3, is DTGVSQNPRHKITKRGQNVTFRCDPISEHNRLYWYRQTLGQGPEFLTYFQNEAQLEKSRLLSDRFSAERPKGSFSTLEIQRTEQGDSAMYLCASTPWGGSVGGNTIYFGEGSWLTVV.

Only a few counts were recorded for this clonotype. This sequence joins TRBV4-2 and TRBJ1-2; D is possibly TRBD1 (6 bases). This CDR3 comprises 14 residues. Trimming removed 1 base from V and 2 bases from J, with 8 bases in between. Germline CDR1 and CDR2: LGHNA and YNFKEQ. The CDR3 reads CASSQADRNYGYTF. The DNA for the CDR3 is TGTGCCAGCAGCCAAGCAGACAGGAACTATGGCTACACCTTC.

In this sample, this clonotype turned up a few times. The chain carries TRBV4-2 and TRBJ2-1, with D uncertain. Germline CDR1 reads LGHNA; CDR2 reads YNFKEQ. The CDR3 runs 14 residues. V lost 1 base to trimming and J lost 6 bases, with 10 bases between them. CDR3 sequence reads: CASSQGRSGNEQFF. CDR3 bases: TGTGCCAGCAGCCAAGGCAGGTCGGGCAATGAGCAGTTCTTC.

This chain joins TRBV29-1 and TRBJ1-1; 10 bases are shared with TRBD1. Germline CDR1 SQVTM, CDR2 ANQGSEA. This CDR3 contains 14 residues. V trimming: 6 bases; J trimming: 5 bases; junction bases outside the gene matches: 9. This CDR3 reads CSVDGQGGETEAFF. The CDR3 DNA is TGCAGCGTCGATGGACAGGGGGGCGAGACTGAAGCTTTCTTT.

The sample holds many counts of this clonotype. The rearrangement joins TRBV20-1 to TRBJ2-6; D is unresolved. This CDR3 has 12 residues. V was trimmed by 1 base and J by 3 bases, leaving 1 base between them. Looked up from germline, CDR1 is DFQATT and CDR2 is SNEGSKA (reference sequence). CDR3 nucleotides: TGCAGTGCTAGAGGTGGGGCCAACGTCCTGACTTTC. Its translation is CSARGGANVLTF.

V gene TRBV5-1 combines with J gene TRBJ1-1; D is ambiguous. This CDR3 comprises 17 residues. From germline, CDR1 is SGHRS and CDR2 YFSETQ. V was shortened by 0 bases and J by 0 bases, with 15 bases between the two germline ends. Written as DNA, the CDR3 is TGCGCCAGCAGCTTGGCCGGTGTGGTTGTCATGAACACTGAAGCTTTCTTT. Translating it yields CASSLAGVVVMNTEAFF.

Regarding this clonotype: The junction departs from germline at one end; a sequencing error may be responsible. The chain couples TRBV12-3 or TRBV12-4 to TRBJ1-3, with unresolved D. This CDR3 has 11 amino acids. The CDR3 here is CASSQANAIYF. Here the CDR3 DNA reads TGTGCCAGCAGCCAAGCAAACGCCATATATTTT.

This clonotype showed up many times. The rearrangement links TRBV20-1 to TRBJ2-5; 8 bases align to TRBD1. Germline V CDR1 and CDR2: DFQATT, SNEGSKA (reference sequence). Trimming removed 0 bases from V and 4 bases from J; junction bases left unmatched: 4. CDR3 length equals 14 residues. This CDR3 reads CSARDPQGAETQYF. In DNA, the CDR3 is TGCAGTGCTAGAGATCCCCAGGGGGCAGAGACCCAGTACTTC.

This chain connects TRBV12-5 to TRBJ2-3, with D tentatively TRBD1 or TRBD2 (5 bases each). CDR3 length: 18 amino acids. Trimming stripped 3 bases from V and 1 base from J, with 20 bases between. Per germline, CDR1 LGHNT and CDR2 FRNRAP. The CDR3 DNA reads TGTGCTAGTGGTTTATGGAAGGACGGGGCCCTAGGCACAGATACGCAGTATTTT. Translation gives CASGLWKDGALGTDTQYF. Full variable domain (remainder filled in from reference TRBV12-5 and TRBJ2-3): DARVTQTPRHKVTEMGQEVTMRCQPILGHNTVFWYRQTMMQGLELLAYFRNRAPLDDSGMPKDRFSAEMPDATLATLKIQPSEPRDSAVYFCASGLWKDGALGTDTQYFGPGTRLTVL.

This clonotype was counted a few times. V gene TRBV12-3 or TRBV12-4 combines with J gene TRBJ2-4; perhaps TRBD2 as D (5 bases). The V and J ends lost 6 bases and 2 bases respectively, with 17 bases between them. The CDR3 consists of 16 residues. This CDR3 reads CASRARSRETKNIQYF. In DNA form, the CDR3 reads TGTGCCAGCAGGGCACGGTCGAGGGAGACCAAAAACATTCAGTACTTC.

Ten or more counts support this clonotype. Here the CDR3 DNA reads TGTGCCATCAGTGAGTCGGGGCTAAATTACAATGAGCAGTTCTTC. Its protein product is CAISESGLNYNEQFF. This chain links TRBV10-3 with TRBJ2-1, with D possibly TRBD1 on 5 matching bases. The CDR3 runs to 15 residues. The germline V and J ends were trimmed by 0 bases and 4 bases, with 10 bases remaining between them. Germline CDR1 ENHRY, CDR2 SYGVKD.

This clonotype occurred a few times. The chain is built from TRBV9 and TRBJ1-2; no reliable D call. The germline gives CDR1 SGDLS, CDR2 YYNGEE. The CDR3 spans 13 residues. The ends were cut back, 0 bases at V and 5 bases at J, with 8 bases in the middle. DNA for the CDR3: TGTGCCAGCAGCGTAGCCGGAGGATATGGCTACACCTTC. This encodes CASSVAGGYGYTF. Variable domain in full (rest from reference TRBV9 and TRBJ1-2): DSGVTQTPKHLITATGQRVTLRCSPRSGDLSVYWYQQSLDQGLQFLIQYYNGEERAKGNILERFSAQQFPDLHSELNLSSLELGDSALYFCASSVAGGYGYTFGSGTRLTVV.

In its sample, this clonotype was seen a few times. The chain couples TRBV27 to TRBJ1-2; tentatively, D is TRBD1 (5 bases). Germline V gives CDR1 MNHEY, CDR2 SMNVEV (reference sequence). Trimming took off 3 bases at V and 0 bases at J, with 8 bases between the two ends. This CDR3 spans 14 amino acids. The chain's CDR3 is CASSFRQTNYGYTF. The CDR3 coding sequence is TGTGCCAGCAGTTTCCGACAGACTAACTATGGCTACACCTTC.

This clonotype appeared a few times. V is TRBV6-5 and J is TRBJ1-2; the match to TRBD1 covers 8 bases. The junction had 7 bases not matched to a gene; V was cut back by 3 bases and J by 4 bases. The length of the CDR3 is 15 residues. Germline CDR1 reads MNHEY; CDR2 reads SVGAGI. This chain's CDR3 is CASSYQGAGGYGYTF. The CDR3 DNA is TGTGCCAGCAGTTATCAGGGGGCGGGAGGCTATGGCTACACCTTC.

V gene TRBV28 combines with J gene TRBJ2-1; the match to TRBD2 covers 10 bases. Germline V gene lookup returns CDR1 MDHEN and CDR2 SYDVKM. The CDR3 extends over 18 amino acids. V was pared by 8 bases and J by 0 bases, with 13 bases of the junction left unmatched. The CDR3 bases are TGTGCCAGCTGGGGATTAGCGGGGGGTATGAGCTCCTACAATGAGCAGTTCTTC. Translation: CASWGLAGGMSSYNEQFF.

This clonotype was counted at least ten times. The rearrangement joins TRBV29-1 to TRBJ1-1; D may be TRBD1 (5 bases). V was trimmed by 5 bases and J by 5 bases, leaving 12 bases between them. CDR3 length: 12 residues. Germline loops: CDR1 SQVTM, CDR2 ANQGSEA. The CDR3 sequence: CSVTGGGTEAFF. CDR3 in DNA: TGCAGCGTTACTGGGGGTGGTACTGAAGCTTTCTTT.

This clonotype was detected a few times. V gene TRBV29-1 combines with J gene TRBJ2-7, with 13 nucleotides matching TRBD2. The CDR3 length is 14 residues. Germline-derived CDR1 and CDR2 are SQVTM and ANQGSEA. The junction had 7 bases not matched to a gene; V was cut back by 7 bases and J by 4 bases. CDR3 sequence (DNA): TGCAGCGCCTCGACTAGCGGGAGGTTGTACGAGCAGTACTTC. It translates to CSASTSGRLYEQYF.